The next 28 T cell receptor beta chains were all read from a single sample in a study of blood T cell repertoires in COVID-19 (dated by TCRdb to 2018 to 2020). The protocol used for the library was the immunoSEQ multiplex PCR assay. TCRdb limited this immuneACCESS table to in-frame rearrangements with V and J called. A share of clones is missing; checked studies link under half to unresolved V genes, and the rest is unexplained. This sample lists approximately 210,000 clones; roughly 84% were detected once. The top ten clonotypes cover 20% of the sample. Sequencing was carried out using peripheral blood. These receptors originate from a man aged 30 to 39 with active or convalescent COVID-19.

The V and J genes are TRBV5-1 and TRBJ2-5, with D possibly being TRBD2 (6 bases). In germline, CDR1 is SGHRS, CDR2 YFSETQ. The CDR3 is 14 amino acids. Between the trimmed V and J ends, which lost 2 bases and 3 bases, there was a span of 11 bases. DNA for the CDR3: TGCGCCAGCAGCTTATTGGGGGGAGAAGAGACCCAGTACTTC. Translated, it gives CASSLLGGEETQYF.

The chain links TRBV19 to TRBJ2-7; D might be TRBD1 (5 bases). The CDR3 loop spans 12 amino acids. Germline CDR1 is LNHDA and CDR2 is SQIVND (reference sequence). Deletions cut 4 bases from V and 4 bases from J, with 8 bases between. CDR3 loop: CASSNTGYEQYF. In DNA form, the CDR3 reads TGTGCCAGTAGTAACACAGGTTACGAGCAGTACTTC.

For the CDR3, the DNA is TGTGCCAGCAGGAAGACTAGCGGCACAGATACGCAGTATTTT. This sequence encodes CASRKTSGTDTQYF. The chain carries TRBV6-5 and TRBJ2-3; TRBD2 matches 8 bases. Germline V gene sequence: CDR1 MNHEY, CDR2 SVGAGI. The V segment lost 6 bases and the J segment 1 base; nucleotides outside the gene matches: 3. CDR3 length equals 14 residues.

This chain connects TRBV6-8 to TRBJ2-5, with 8 nucleotides matching TRBD2. This CDR3 has 18 residues. Germline V lookup: CDR1 MNHGY, CDR2 SAAAGT. V shed 6 bases, J shed 6 bases, and the junction held 21 bases outside the gene matches. The CDR3 nucleotides are TGTGCCAGCAGCCCTGCCCCCACCGGGACTAGGGGAGGGAAGACCCAGTACTTC. It specifies CASSPAPTGTRGGKTQYF.

Only one count was recorded for this clone. The chain combines TRBV28 with TRBJ1-5, with 8 bases fitting TRBD1. The CDR3 has 15 residues. Germline CDR1 and CDR2: MDHEN and SYDVKM. The V gene end was trimmed by 5 bases and the J gene end by 2 bases; junction bases not matched to a gene: 5. The CDR3 region has the DNA TGTGCCAGCAGTGCGTGGGGACAGGGCAATCAGCCCCAGCATTTT. Its translation is CASSAWGQGNQPQHF.

The table lists this clone with many counts. The V and J genes are TRBV5-1 and TRBJ2-1, with D possibly being TRBD2 (5 bases). Per germline, CDR1 SGHRS and CDR2 YFSETQ. The CDR3 contains 13 residues. Trimming left V 5 bases short and J 6 bases short, with 12 bases between. As DNA, the CDR3 is TGCGCCAGCAGACGACCTAGCAGCAATGAGCAGTTCTTC. Its protein product is CASRRPSSNEQFF.

The V call is TRBV6-5, the J call TRBJ1-1; D remains ambiguous. CDR1 and CDR2 from the germline V gene are MNHEY and SVGAGI. The CDR3 sequence is 14 residues long. V was trimmed by 2 bases and J by 0 bases, leaving 7 bases between them. The CDR3 bases are TGTGCCAGCAGTTACGCGTCAATGAACACTGAAGCTTTCTTT. Protein: CASSYASMNTEAFF.

The rearrangement joins TRBV10-2 to TRBJ1-2; the D gene is possibly TRBD1 (5 bases). CDR3 length equals 12 residues. Germline values: CDR1 WSHSY, CDR2 SAAADI. Trimming left V 5 bases short and J 13 bases short, with 17 bases between. The CDR3, as DNA: TGCGCCAGCAGTTTTCCGGGACTGGGGATCACCTTC. Encoded protein: CASSFPGLGITF.

The chain couples TRBV4-2 to TRBJ2-7, with 10 bases identical to TRBD1. Trimming at V came to 0 bases and at J to 2 bases, leaving 4 bases not matched to a gene. Germline V CDR1 and CDR2: LGHNA, YNFKEQ. This CDR3 is built from 16 residues. The CDR3 reads CASSQDVGTGAYEQYF. CDR3 sequence (DNA): TGTGCCAGCAGCCAAGATGTGGGGACAGGGGCCTACGAGCAGTACTTC.

Written as DNA, the CDR3 is TGTGCCAGCAGCTTGGGATCGGGACTAGCGGGGGGGCAGGGGACCCAGTACTTC. Translating it yields CASSLGSGLAGGQGTQYF. The gene calls are TRBV7-2 and TRBJ2-5, with 16 bases fitting TRBD2. CDR1 and CDR2 (germline): SGHTA, FQGNSA. Trimming cost V 3 bases and J 7 bases; bases outside gene matches: 11. CDR3 length: 18 amino acids.

This chain joins TRBV11-3 and TRBJ2-2, with D perhaps matching TRBD2 (6 bases). This CDR3 has 14 amino acids. Trimming cost V 0 bases and J 5 bases, with 7 bases left between them. CDR1 is SGHNT, CDR2 YENEEA, per germline. CDR3 in amino acids: CASSLDAGTGELFF. The CDR3 bases are TGTGCCAGCAGCTTAGATGCGGGGACCGGGGAGCTGTTTTTT.

The J gene is TRBJ1-5, the V gene TRBV28, with D unclear. The germline V and J ends were trimmed by 8 bases and 0 bases, with 14 bases remaining between them. The CDR3 length is 15 residues. Per germline, CDR1 MDHEN and CDR2 SYDVKM. The CDR3 DNA reads as TGTGCCAGCCGCCTCCGGGGTGATAGCAATCAGCCCCAGCATTTT. Protein sequence: CASRLRGDSNQPQHF.

The chain employs TRBV18 and TRBJ2-3; TRBD2 might be the D (6 bases). CDR3 length: 16 residues. Per germline, CDR1 KGHSH and CDR2 LQKENI. Trimming took 5 bases from V and 5 from J, leaving 20 bases between them. The CDR3 coding sequence is TGTGCCAGCTCAACAGATATACTAGCAACAGGAGATACGCAGTATTTT. Its protein is CASSTDILATGDTQYF.

The chain combines TRBV5-6 with TRBJ2-5; 10 bases are a match to TRBD2. Per the germline V gene, CDR1 is SGHDT and CDR2 is YYEEEE. The junction had 7 bases not matched to a gene; V was cut back by 0 bases and J by 5 bases. The CDR3 spans 16 residues. Here the CDR3 DNA reads TGTGCCAGCAGCTTGGTAGCGGGGGGTGATGGTGAGACCCAGTACTTC. It codes for CASSLVAGGDGETQYF.

This clone was detected only once. The chain has TRBV9 and TRBJ2-7, with D possibly being TRBD1 (6 bases). Germline CDR1 is SGDLS and CDR2 is YYNGEE. V lost 0 bases and J lost 5, with 12 bases in between. This CDR3 comprises 14 residues. CDR3 sequence (DNA): TGTGCCAGCAGCGTAGGTCAGGGGACGGACGAGCAGTACTTC. Its protein is CASSVGQGTDEQYF.

The rearrangement joins TRBV4-3 to TRBJ2-1; 10 bases are a match to TRBD1. Germline V gene sequence: CDR1 LGHNA, CDR2 YSLEER. V shed 0 bases, J shed 12 bases, and the junction held 11 bases outside the gene matches. This CDR3 comprises 16 residues. The CDR3 protein is CASSQDPGQGRLMQFF. CDR3 coding DNA: TGCGCCAGCAGCCAAGATCCGGGACAGGGGAGACTTATGCAGTTCTTC.

This rearrangement joins TRBV9 to TRBJ2-5; possibly TRBD2 for D (5 bases). There are 15 residues in the CDR3. Germline assignment: CDR1 SGDLS and CDR2 YYNGEE. Trimming took 2 bases from V and 4 from J, leaving 15 bases between them. As DNA, the CDR3 is TGTGCCAGCAGCGTTGGAGGATCCCCGGCAGAGACCCAGTACTTC. This gives the protein CASSVGGSPAETQYF.

This chain links TRBV6-2 or TRBV6-3 with TRBJ2-1; 8 bases fit TRBD2. This CDR3 is built from 17 residues. Trimming at V came to 3 bases and at J to 6 bases, leaving 13 bases not matched to a gene. Germline V gene data show CDR1 as MNHEY and CDR2 as SVGEGT. The CDR3 nucleotides are TGTGCCAGCAGTTATGTTCTCGCGGCGGGAGGAGCCAATGAGCAGTTCTTC. Translating gives CASSYVLAAGGANEQFF.

This chain uses TRBV19 with TRBJ1-2; no clear D. Germline CDR1 reads LNHDA; CDR2 reads SQIVND (reference sequence). Trimming stripped 6 bases from V and 4 bases from J, with 18 bases between. The CDR3 has 15 residues. The CDR3 loop reads CASSPEGAGSYGYTF. DNA for the CDR3: TGTGCCAGTAGCCCCGAGGGAGCAGGCTCCTATGGCTACACCTTC.

The chain has TRBV28 and TRBJ1-2; TRBD1 matches 12 bases. The V gene end was trimmed by 4 bases and the J gene end by 6 bases; junction bases not matched to a gene: 9. Germline V gene lookup returns CDR1 MDHEN and CDR2 SYDVKM. This CDR3 is 16 amino acids long. Here the CDR3 DNA reads TGTGCCAGCAGTTCGGGACAGGGGGCGCGATTACATGGCTACACCTTC. This codes for CASSSGQGARLHGYTF.

The chain has TRBV5-6 and TRBJ2-7; possibly TRBD1 for D (6 bases). V was trimmed by 2 bases and J by 7 bases, leaving 13 bases between them. The germline CDR1 and CDR2 sequences are SGHDT and YYEEEE. The CDR3 has 13 amino acids. The CDR3 protein is CASSLQGGEEQYF. In nucleotides, the CDR3 is TGTGCCAGCAGCTTACAGGGTGGGGAGGAGCAGTACTTC.

This chain joins TRBV7-9 and TRBJ2-2; 8 bases are a match to TRBD2. This CDR3 comprises 16 residues. Trimming took 5 bases from V and 4 from J; bases not matched to a gene: 9. Germline V gene sequence: CDR1 SEHNR, CDR2 FQNEAQ (reference sequence). The CDR3 spells CASSPEGLEPTGELFF. The CDR3, as DNA: TGTGCCAGCAGCCCAGAGGGACTAGAGCCCACCGGGGAGCTGTTTTTT.

This chain uses TRBV29-1 with TRBJ2-7, with a tentative D call TRBD1 (6 bases). V dropped 8 bases and J dropped 7 bases, with 18 bases sitting between them. This CDR3 region has 12 residues. From germline, CDR1 is SQVTM and CDR2 ANQGSEA. CDR3 coding DNA: TGCAGCTCCTCTGACAGGTCGGATGAGCAGTACTTC. Its protein is CSSSDRSDEQYF.

This clone was counted between two and nine times. The genes are TRBV21-1 and TRBJ2-1; no check of the table's D call, TRBD2, against the DNA was made. TRBV21-1 is labeled a pseudogene. CDR3 length equals 14 residues. The CDR3 DNA reads TGTGCCAGCAGCAAAGATTTGAACGCGGATGAGCAGTTCTTC. Protein sequence: CASSKDLNADEQFF.

This chain joins TRBV6-5 and TRBJ1-4; D might be TRBD1 (6 bases). The CDR3 is made up of 14 amino acids. From germline, CDR1 is MNHEY and CDR2 SVGAGI. The V end lost 9 bases, the J end lost 4 bases, and 15 bases lay between the germline ends. The CDR3 DNA reads TGTGCCAGTAGACCGGGACAAAGTAATGAAAAACTGTTTTTT. Protein sequence: CASRPGQSNEKLFF.

The genes are TRBV6-5 and TRBJ2-5; unclear D gene. The germline gives CDR1 MNHEY, CDR2 SVGAGI. The CDR3 loop spans 14 amino acids. V shed 7 bases and J shed 4 bases, with 16 bases lying between them. CDR3 residues: CASTRGWVSETQYF. The DNA for the CDR3 is TGTGCCAGCACCCGAGGTTGGGTATCAGAGACCCAGTACTTC.

This chain connects TRBV28 to TRBJ2-4; D remains unclear. The CDR3 length is 12 residues. V shed 2 bases and J shed 5 bases, with 4 bases lying between them. CDR1 is MDHEN, CDR2 SYDVKM, per germline. In DNA form, the CDR3 reads TGTGCCAGCAGTTTAATCGAAAACATTCAGTACTTC. Protein sequence: CASSLIENIQYF. The full variable domain, completed using reference TRBV28 and TRBJ2-4, is DVKVTQSSRYLVKRTGEKVFLECVQDMDHENMFWYRQDPGLGLRLIYFSYDVKMKEKGDIPEGYSVSREKKERFSLILESASTNQTSMYLCASSLIENIQYFGAGTRLSVL.

This clone was counted once. This chain uses TRBV10-3 with TRBJ2-7, with 12 positions matching TRBD2. The germline V gene has CDR1 ENHRY and CDR2 SYGVKD. CDR3 length: 15 amino acids. V lost 5 bases, J lost 2 bases, and 4 bases stayed unmatched. The DNA for the CDR3 is TGTGCCATCAGTATGACTAGCGGGGGTCCCTACGAGCAGTACTTC. Translated: CAISMTSGGPYEQYF.